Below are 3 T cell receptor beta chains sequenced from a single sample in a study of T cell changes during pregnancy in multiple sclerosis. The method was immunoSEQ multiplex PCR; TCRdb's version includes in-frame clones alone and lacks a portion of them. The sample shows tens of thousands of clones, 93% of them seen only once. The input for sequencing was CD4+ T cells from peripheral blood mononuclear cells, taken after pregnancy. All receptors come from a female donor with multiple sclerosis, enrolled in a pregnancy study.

The CDR3 nucleotides are TGTGCCAGCAGCTTTCGTACAAACCCGACAAACACCGGGGAGCTGTTTTTT. Amino acid sequence: CASSFRTNPTNTGELFF. The chain joins TRBV5-4 to TRBJ2-2; D gene ambiguous. Per germline, CDR1 SGHNT and CDR2 YYREEE (reference sequence). V was trimmed by 2 bases and J by 2 bases, leaving 16 bases between them. The CDR3 loop spans 17 amino acids.

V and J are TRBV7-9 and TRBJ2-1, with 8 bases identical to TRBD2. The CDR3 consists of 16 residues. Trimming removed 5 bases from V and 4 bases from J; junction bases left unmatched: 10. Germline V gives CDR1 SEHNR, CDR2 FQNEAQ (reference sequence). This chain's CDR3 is CASSLFGSGEYNEQFF. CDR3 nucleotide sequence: TGTGCCAGCAGCCTCTTCGGTAGCGGGGAGTACAATGAGCAGTTCTTC.

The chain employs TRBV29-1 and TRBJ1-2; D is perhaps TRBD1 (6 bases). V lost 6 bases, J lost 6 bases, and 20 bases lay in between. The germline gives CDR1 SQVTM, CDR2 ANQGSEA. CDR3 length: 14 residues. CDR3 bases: TGCAGCGTCCAGACCGGGACATCAAAAAATGGCTACACCTTC. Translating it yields CSVQTGTSKNGYTF.